Below, 30 T cell receptor beta chains from the same sample are listed, as sequenced in a study of shared clonotypes between healthy human individuals. Profiling relied on immunoSEQ multiplex PCR, and the TCRdb table lists in-frame clones only, not all of them. Among millions of clones listed, approximately 90% were seen once. Material: naive CD4+ T cells sorted from blood. Described subset: CD45RA+ positively selected. The origin of the receptors is a man aged 18 to 30 in good health.

V usage is TRBV15 and J usage is TRBJ2-5; 9 bases are shared with TRBD1. CDR3 size: 17 residues. V lost 0 bases to trimming and J lost 3 bases; unmatched junction nucleotides: 8. Looked up from germline, CDR1 is LNHNV and CDR2 is YYDKDF (reference sequence). DNA for the CDR3: TGTGCCACCAGCAGAGATTCCGGGACAGGGAATAAAGAGACCCAGTACTTC. Translated: CATSRDSGTGNKETQYF. Full variable domain (missing parts from reference TRBV15 and TRBJ2-5): DAMVIQNPRYQVTQFGKPVTLSCSQTLNHNVMYWYQQKSSQAPKLLFHYYDKDFNNEADTPDNFQSRRPNTSFCFLDIRSPGLGDTAMYLCATSRDSGTGNKETQYFGPGTRLLVL.

The chain employs TRBV9 and TRBJ2-2, with unresolved D. V lost 0 bases, J lost 7 bases, and 4 bases lay in between. Germline lookup yields CDR1 SGDLS and CDR2 YYNGEE. This CDR3 has 12 residues. CDR3 protein: CASSVDFGELFF. CDR3 sequence (DNA): TGTGCCAGCAGCGTAGATTTCGGGGAGCTGTTTTTT.

This clone was detected only once. Distinct nucleotide sequences in the sample also encode this CDR3. V and J are TRBV6-1 and TRBJ2-3; 7 bases are shared with TRBD1. The V and J ends lost 6 bases and 3 bases, in that order; junction bases with no gene match: 9. The CDR3 has 15 amino acids. CDR1 and CDR2 from the germline V gene are MNHNS and SASEGT. The CDR3 reads CASRADRVGTDTQYF. CDR3 in DNA: TGTGCCAGCAGGGCCGACAGGGTAGGGACAGATACGCAGTATTTT.

The chain joins TRBV7-2 to TRBJ2-7; a possible D gene is TRBD2 (6 bases). V lost 0 bases and J 2 bases, leaving 8 bases between the germline ends. Germline lookup yields CDR1 SGHTA and CDR2 FQGNSA. The CDR3 length is 14 residues. The CDR3 sequence is CASSLALAPYEQYF. The CDR3 coding sequence is TGTGCCAGCAGCTTAGCTCTAGCGCCCTACGAGCAGTACTTC.

The chain carries TRBV4-3 and TRBJ2-2; unclear D gene. Deletions cut 3 bases from V and 5 bases from J, with 10 bases between. This CDR3 comprises 14 residues. Germline lookup yields CDR1 LGHNA and CDR2 YSLEER. Here the CDR3 DNA reads TGCGCCAGCAGCCAGCCCCTAGGGACCGGGGAGCTGTTTTTT. Amino acid sequence: CASSQPLGTGELFF.

This clone was detected once. The rearrangement links TRBV5-4 to TRBJ1-2; maybe TRBD1 (5 bases). The CDR3 contains 14 residues. CDR1 SGHNT and CDR2 YYREEE come from the germline V gene (reference sequence). V was shortened by 3 bases and J by 4 bases, with 13 bases between the two germline ends. The DNA for the CDR3 is TGTGCCAGCAGCTGGATGGGGCAGAGCTATGGCTACACCTTC. As protein: CASSWMGQSYGYTF.

This clone has only one observation. The chain couples TRBV10-3 to TRBJ1-1; D remains ambiguous. V was trimmed by 5 bases and J by 4 bases, leaving 11 bases between them. The germline gives CDR1 ENHRY, CDR2 SYGVKD. The CDR3 has 13 residues. The CDR3 nucleotides are TGTGCCATCAGTTTGTCTTCGGTCACTGAAGCTTTCTTT. Its translation is CAISLSSVTEAFF.

The chain links TRBV5-1 to TRBJ2-7, with D perhaps matching TRBD2 (6 bases). CDR1 is SGHRS, CDR2 YFSETQ, per germline. Trimming left V 1 base short and J 6 bases short, with 8 bases between. The length of the CDR3 is 12 residues. CDR3 DNA: TGCGCCAGCAGCTTGCGGGACTCCGAGCAGTACTTC. Protein: CASSLRDSEQYF. The whole variable domain, filled in from reference TRBV5-1 and TRBJ2-7, reads KAGVTQTPRYLIKTRGQQVTLSCSPISGHRSVSWYQQTPGQGLQFLFEYFSETQRNKGNFPGRFSGRQFSNSRSEMNVSTLELGDSALYLCASSLRDSEQYFGPGTRLTVT.

In regard to this clone: The sample has other DNA sequences that encode this CDR3 too. V and J are TRBV29-1 and TRBJ1-2, with 7 nucleotides matching TRBD1. Trimming cost V 2 bases and J 8 bases; bases outside gene matches: 5. The CDR3 runs 12 residues. The germline V gene has CDR1 SQVTM and CDR2 ANQGSEA. CDR3 loop: CSVERQGDGYTF. CDR3 DNA sequence: TGCAGCGTTGAACGACAGGGAGACGGCTACACCTTC.

This clone has only one observation. This rearrangement joins TRBV9 to TRBJ1-4; 7 positions agree with TRBD1. CDR1 is SGDLS, CDR2 YYNGEE, per germline. With V trimmed by 4 bases and J by 4 bases, 7 bases remained unmatched. The CDR3 sequence is 15 residues long. CDR3 nucleotide sequence: TGTGCCAGCAGCAGAACCGGGACAGTTAATGAAAAACTGTTTTTT. Amino acids: CASSRTGTVNEKLFF.

The chain combines TRBV29-1 with TRBJ1-4; unclear D gene. Trimming shortened V by 6 bases and J by 2 bases, and 10 bases separated the two germline ends. The CDR3 has 13 amino acids. The germline CDR1 and CDR2 sequences are SQVTM and ANQGSEA. CDR3: CSVRRATNEKLFF. The CDR3 bases are TGCAGCGTCCGGCGGGCTACTAATGAAAAACTGTTTTTT.

The J gene is TRBJ2-3, the V gene TRBV15, with a possible D match to TRBD2 (6 bases). Germline V gene sequence: CDR1 LNHNV, CDR2 YYDKDF (reference sequence). V dropped 2 bases and J dropped 2 bases, with 11 bases sitting between them. This CDR3 contains 15 residues. DNA of the CDR3: TGTGCCACCAGCAGATTTGGGACTTACACAGATACGCAGTATTTT. It codes for CATSRFGTYTDTQYF.

In this sample, this clone turned up once. This chain connects TRBV18 to TRBJ2-6; the D is unclear. V dropped 1 base and J dropped 0 bases, with 7 bases sitting between them. The CDR3 sequence is 16 residues long. Germline CDR1 and CDR2: KGHSH and LQKENI. CDR3 DNA: TGTGCCAGCTCACCACTCTCCGGCTCTGGGGCCAACGTCCTGACTTTC. This encodes CASSPLSGSGANVLTF.

This rearrangement joins TRBV5-5 to TRBJ2-7; D is unclear. The V gene lost 2 bases and the J gene lost 7 bases, with 13 bases spanning the gap. The germline V gene has CDR1 SGHKS and CDR2 YYEKEE (reference sequence). The CDR3 loop spans 13 amino acids. The CDR3 loop is CASSFLLVGEQYF. As DNA, the CDR3 is TGTGCCAGCAGCTTCCTACTGGTCGGTGAGCAGTACTTC.

This clone was counted once. The chain employs TRBV6-5 and TRBJ1-5; TRBD1 agrees at 7 bases. Trimming cost V 5 bases and J 7 bases; bases outside gene matches: 5. Germline V lookup: CDR1 MNHEY, CDR2 SVGAGI. CDR3 length equals 13 residues. The CDR3: CASSPDRKQPQHF. Here the CDR3 DNA reads TGTGCCAGCAGTCCGGACAGGAAGCAGCCCCAGCATTTT.

The V and J genes are TRBV9 and TRBJ2-7; no clear D. The CDR3 has 14 residues. CDR1 is SGDLS and CDR2 is YYNGEE in the germline V gene. The V end lost 1 base, the J end lost 0 bases, and 8 bases lay between the germline ends. Written as DNA, the CDR3 is TGTGCCAGCAGCGTACAGGCGCACTCCTACGAGCAGTACTTC. It encodes CASSVQAHSYEQYF.

About this clone: Distinct nucleotide sequences in the sample also encode this CDR3. V and J are TRBV15 and TRBJ1-5; a possible D gene is TRBD1 (6 bases). Germline CDR1 is LNHNV and CDR2 is YYDKDF (reference sequence). The length of the CDR3 is 15 residues. With 0 bases removed from V and 0 bases from J, the gap between germline ends came to 6 bases. CDR3 protein: CATSRDRGSNQPQHF. As DNA, the CDR3 is TGTGCCACCAGCAGAGACAGGGGTAGCAATCAGCCCCAGCATTTT.

The gene calls are TRBV4-2 and TRBJ1-3; D not certain. V dropped 0 bases and J dropped 0 bases, with 6 bases sitting between them. From germline, CDR1 is LGHNA and CDR2 YNFKEQ. The CDR3 extends over 15 amino acids. The CDR3 DNA sequence: TGTGCCAGCAGCCAAGACGGACTCTCTGGAAACACCATATATTTT. It codes for CASSQDGLSGNTIYF.

In its sample, this clone was seen once. This chain connects TRBV28 to TRBJ1-5, with D possibly being TRBD1 (6 bases). V was cut by 5 bases and J by 4 bases, with 24 bases left in between. Germline V CDR1 and CDR2: MDHEN, SYDVKM. CDR3 length: 18 amino acids. The CDR3 protein is CASSPPPGAALRNQPQHF. The CDR3 DNA reads TGTGCCAGCAGTCCCCCCCCGGGGGCCGCCCTTAGGAATCAGCCCCAGCATTTT.

Only one count was recorded for this clone. The chain joins TRBV25-1 to TRBJ2-5; tentatively, D is TRBD1 (6 bases). The J call may be in error: the DNA end matches TRBJ2-7 better. Germline lookup yields CDR1 MGHDK and CDR2 SYGVNS. This CDR3 has 13 amino acids. CDR3 sequence reads: CASRQGRTYEQYF. The CDR3 nucleotides read TGTGCCAGCAGACAGGGAAGAACCTACGAGCAGTACTTC.

The rearrangement uses TRBV5-1 and TRBJ1-6; tentative D call: TRBD1 (5 bases). V was clipped by 3 bases and J by 9 bases, with 13 bases between them. The CDR3 is 14 residues long. Germline CDR1 SGHRS, CDR2 YFSETQ. Here the CDR3 DNA reads TGCGCCAGCAGCTCCCCGGGGGGGAGTTCACCCCTCCACTTT. It codes for CASSSPGGSSPLHF.

CDR3 in DNA: TGTGCCAGCAGCTTTAAGGGAGGGCCCACGGAGACCCAGTACTTC. Translating gives CASSFKGGPTETQYF. The gene calls are TRBV5-4 and TRBJ2-5; 7 bases are a match to TRBD2. CDR1 and CDR2 (germline): SGHNT, YYREEE (reference sequence). The ends lost 2 bases at V and 5 bases at J; junction bases unmatched: 9. The CDR3 runs to 15 residues. Together with reference TRBV5-4 and TRBJ2-5, the CDR3 gives the full variable domain: ETGVTQSPTHLIKTRGQQVTLRCSSQSGHNTVSWYQQALGQGPQFIFQYYREEENGRGNFPPRFSGLQFPNYSSELNVNALELDDSALYLCASSFKGGPTETQYFGPGTRLLVL.

The chain couples TRBV7-3 to TRBJ1-2, with D possibly matching TRBD1 (6 bases). The CDR3 spans 15 residues. V gave up 2 bases and J gave up 5 bases, with 15 bases separating them. Germline-derived CDR1 and CDR2 are SGHTA and FQGTGA. The DNA for the CDR3 is TGTGCCAGCAGCTTAGAGGGGACACATCAATATGGCTACACCTTC. It yields the protein CASSLEGTHQYGYTF.

The rearrangement joins TRBV19 to TRBJ2-6, with no clear D. The V and J ends lost 5 bases and 2 bases respectively, with 13 bases between them. This CDR3 spans 16 amino acids. CDR1 is LNHDA, CDR2 SQIVND, per germline (reference sequence). The CDR3 sequence is CASSPLTLAGANVLTF. The CDR3 region has the DNA TGTGCCAGTAGTCCATTGACCCTGGCTGGGGCCAACGTCCTGACTTTC.

With respect to this clone: The identical CDR3 is also encoded by other nucleotide sequences in the sample. The chain employs TRBV5-5 and TRBJ2-7; unclear D gene. Germline V gene sequence: CDR1 SGHKS, CDR2 YYEKEE (reference sequence). Trimming took 4 bases from V and 3 from J, leaving 8 bases between them. The CDR3 covers 12 residues. CDR3 amino acids: CASSLGNYEQYF. CDR3 in DNA: TGTGCCAGCAGCCTAGGGAACTACGAGCAGTACTTC. Complete variable domain (other parts from reference TRBV5-5 and TRBJ2-7): DAGVTQSPTHLIKTRGQQVTLRCSPISGHKSVSWYQQVLGQGPQFIFQYYEKEERGRGNFPDRFSARQFPNYSSELNVNALLLGDSALYLCASSLGNYEQYFGPGTRLTVT.

V usage is TRBV28 and J usage is TRBJ2-2; D is perhaps TRBD1 (6 bases). V was shortened by 5 bases and J by 1 base, with 8 bases between the two germline ends. Germline CDR1 and CDR2: MDHEN and SYDVKM. The CDR3 is 14 residues long. The CDR3: CASSQQGNTGELFF. CDR3 DNA: TGTGCCAGCAGTCAACAGGGGAACACCGGGGAGCTGTTTTTT.

The chain couples TRBV11-2 to TRBJ1-1; perhaps TRBD1 as D (6 bases). The CDR3 is 15 amino acids. In germline, CDR1 is SGHAT, CDR2 FQNNGV. V shed 3 bases and J shed 1 base, with 12 bases lying between them. The CDR3 loop is CASSFQGLRNTEAFF. The CDR3 DNA follows: TGTGCCAGCAGCTTCCAGGGGTTGAGGAACACTGAAGCTTTCTTT.

This clone was seen just once. The chain couples TRBV12-2 to TRBJ1-5. The end of the DNA fits TRBJ2-3 better, so the J call may be wrong. TRBV12-2 represents a pseudogene. CDR3 size: 16 residues. The CDR3 DNA is TGTGCAAGTCGCTTAGGGATAAGACCGATCAATCAGCCCCAGTATTTT. Protein: CASRLGIRPINQPQYF.

V is TRBV30 and J is TRBJ2-3; the D gene is possibly TRBD1 (6 bases). Germline values: CDR1 GTSNPN, CDR2 SVGIG (reference sequence). V was shortened by 2 bases and J by 0 bases, with 15 bases between the two germline ends. There are 16 residues in the CDR3. CDR3 region: CAWSPTGIRSTDTQYF. As DNA, the CDR3 is TGTGCCTGGAGTCCTACAGGGATCCGGAGCACAGATACGCAGTATTTT.

V gene TRBV2 combines with J gene TRBJ2-7; 8 bases map to TRBD1. Germline V gene lookup returns CDR1 SNHLY and CDR2 FYNNEI. The CDR3 sequence is 16 residues long. J lost 7 bases, V lost 8 bases, and 19 bases had no gene match. The CDR3: CASSPRGAGGAGEQYF. CDR3 coding DNA: TGTGCCAGCTCCCCCCGCGGGGCAGGGGGCGCGGGGGAGCAGTACTTC.